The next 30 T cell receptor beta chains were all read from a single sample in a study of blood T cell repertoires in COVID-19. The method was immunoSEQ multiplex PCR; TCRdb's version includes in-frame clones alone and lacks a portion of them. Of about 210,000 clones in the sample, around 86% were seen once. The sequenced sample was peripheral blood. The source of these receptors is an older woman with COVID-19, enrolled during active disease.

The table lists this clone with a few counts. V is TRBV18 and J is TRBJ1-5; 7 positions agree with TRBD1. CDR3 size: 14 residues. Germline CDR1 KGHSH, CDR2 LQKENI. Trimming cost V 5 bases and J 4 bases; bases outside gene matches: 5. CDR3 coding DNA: TGTGCCAGCTCAGGGGCAGGGGGGAATCAGCCCCAGCATTTT. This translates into CASSGAGGNQPQHF.

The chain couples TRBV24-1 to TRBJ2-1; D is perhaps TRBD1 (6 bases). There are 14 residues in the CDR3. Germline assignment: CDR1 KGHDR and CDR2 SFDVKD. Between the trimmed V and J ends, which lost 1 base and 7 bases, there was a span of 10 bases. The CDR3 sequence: CATSDFTGWNEQFF. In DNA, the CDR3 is TGTGCCACCAGTGATTTTACAGGGTGGAATGAGCAGTTCTTC.

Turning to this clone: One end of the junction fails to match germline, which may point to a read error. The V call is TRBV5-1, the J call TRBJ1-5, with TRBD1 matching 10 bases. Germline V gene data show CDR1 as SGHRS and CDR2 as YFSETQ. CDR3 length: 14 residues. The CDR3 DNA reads TGCGCCAGCAGCTCGACAGGGGGCCTGGTCCCAACGGATTTT. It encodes CASSSTGGLVPTDF.

The CDR3, as DNA: TGTGCCAGCAGTTACCTGGGACAGGGGCTCCTCGGAAGAGGCTACACCTTC. Protein: CASSYLGQGLLGRGYTF. V is TRBV6-2 or TRBV6-3 and J is TRBJ1-2, with 10 nucleotides matching TRBD1. Germline CDR1 and CDR2: MNHEY and SVGEGT. The junction had 14 bases not matched to a gene; V was cut back by 2 bases and J by 8 bases. The CDR3 is made up of 17 amino acids.

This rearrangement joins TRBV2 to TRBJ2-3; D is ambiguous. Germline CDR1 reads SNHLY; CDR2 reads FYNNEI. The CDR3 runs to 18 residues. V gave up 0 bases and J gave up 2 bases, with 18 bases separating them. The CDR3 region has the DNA TGTGCCAGCAGTGAAGCGTCAAGCGCGGCATTCTTCACAGATACGCAGTATTTT. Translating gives CASSEASSAAFFTDTQYF.

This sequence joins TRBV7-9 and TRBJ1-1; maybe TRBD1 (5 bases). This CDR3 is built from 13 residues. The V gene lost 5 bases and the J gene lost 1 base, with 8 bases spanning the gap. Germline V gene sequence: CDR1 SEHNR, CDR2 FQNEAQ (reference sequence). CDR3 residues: CASSPTGNTEAFF. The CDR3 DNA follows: TGTGCCAGCAGCCCCACAGGGAACACTGAAGCTTTCTTT.

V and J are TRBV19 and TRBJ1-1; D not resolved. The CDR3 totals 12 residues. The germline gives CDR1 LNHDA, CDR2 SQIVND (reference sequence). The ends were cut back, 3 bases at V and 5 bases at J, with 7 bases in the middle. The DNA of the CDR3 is TGTGCCAGTAGTATTCGGAGGACTGAAGCTTTCTTT. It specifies CASSIRRTEAFF.

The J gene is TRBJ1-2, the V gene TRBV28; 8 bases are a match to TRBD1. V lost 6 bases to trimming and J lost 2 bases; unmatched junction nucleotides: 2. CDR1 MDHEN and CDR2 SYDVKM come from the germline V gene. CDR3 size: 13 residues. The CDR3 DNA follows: TGTGCCAGCAGCCCAGGGGGCAACTATGGCTACACCTTC. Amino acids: CASSPGGNYGYTF.

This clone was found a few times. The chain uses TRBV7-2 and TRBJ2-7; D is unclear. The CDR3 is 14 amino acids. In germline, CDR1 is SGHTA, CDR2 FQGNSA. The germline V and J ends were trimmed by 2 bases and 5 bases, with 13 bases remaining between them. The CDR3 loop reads CASSLMPNSNEQYF. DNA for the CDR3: TGTGCCAGCAGCTTAATGCCCAATTCTAACGAGCAGTACTTC. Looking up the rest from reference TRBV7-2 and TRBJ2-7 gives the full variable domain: GAGVSQSPSNKVTEKGKDVELRCDPISGHTALYWYRQSLGQGLEFLIYFQGNSAPDKSGLPSDRFSAERTGGSVSTLTIQRTQQEDSAVYLCASSLMPNSNEQYFGPGTRLTVT.

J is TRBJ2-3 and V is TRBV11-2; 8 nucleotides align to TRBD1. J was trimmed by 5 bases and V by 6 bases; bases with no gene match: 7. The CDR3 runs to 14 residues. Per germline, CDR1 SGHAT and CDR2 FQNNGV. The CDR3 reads CASSWTGWKDTQYF. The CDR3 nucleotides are TGTGCCAGCAGTTGGACAGGGTGGAAAGATACGCAGTATTTT.

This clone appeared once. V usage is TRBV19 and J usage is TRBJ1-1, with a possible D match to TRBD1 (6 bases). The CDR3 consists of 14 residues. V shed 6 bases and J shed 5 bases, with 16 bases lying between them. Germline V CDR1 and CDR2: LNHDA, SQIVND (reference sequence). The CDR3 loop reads CASSTQGVGTEAFF. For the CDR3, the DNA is TGTGCCAGTAGCACACAGGGAGTAGGGACTGAAGCTTTCTTT.

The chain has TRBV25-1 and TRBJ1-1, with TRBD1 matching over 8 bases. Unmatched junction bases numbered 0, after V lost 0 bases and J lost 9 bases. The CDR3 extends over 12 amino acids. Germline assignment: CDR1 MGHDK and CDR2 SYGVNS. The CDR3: CASSEYRGQAFF. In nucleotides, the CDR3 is TGTGCCAGCAGTGAATACAGGGGGCAAGCTTTCTTT.

CDR3 in DNA: TGCGCCAGCAGGAGCGGAACCTACAATGAGCAGTTCTTC. Translated, it gives CASRSGTYNEQFF. The gene calls are TRBV5-1 and TRBJ2-1, with D perhaps TRBD2 (5 bases). The germline V and J ends were trimmed by 5 bases and 2 bases, with 8 bases remaining between them. CDR1 SGHRS and CDR2 YFSETQ come from the germline V gene. The CDR3 length is 13 residues.

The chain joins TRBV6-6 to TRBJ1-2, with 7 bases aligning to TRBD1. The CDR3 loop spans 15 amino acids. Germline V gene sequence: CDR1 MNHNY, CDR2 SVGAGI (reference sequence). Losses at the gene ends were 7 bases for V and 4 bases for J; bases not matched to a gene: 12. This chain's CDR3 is CASIRDRVWGYGYTF. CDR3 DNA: TGTGCCAGCATTCGCGACAGGGTTTGGGGCTATGGCTACACCTTC.

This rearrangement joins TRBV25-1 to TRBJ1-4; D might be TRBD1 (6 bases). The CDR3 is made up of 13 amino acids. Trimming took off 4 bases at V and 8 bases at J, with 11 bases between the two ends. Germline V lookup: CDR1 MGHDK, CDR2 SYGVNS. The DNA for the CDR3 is TGTGCCAGCAGTGCTCACACAGGGGAAAAACTGTTTTTT. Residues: CASSAHTGEKLFF.

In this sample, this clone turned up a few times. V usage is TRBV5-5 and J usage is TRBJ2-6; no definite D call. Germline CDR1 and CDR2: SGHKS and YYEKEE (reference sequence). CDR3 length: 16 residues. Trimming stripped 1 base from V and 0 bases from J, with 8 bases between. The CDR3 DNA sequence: TGTGCCAGCAGCTTGCCCCGCAGCTCTGGGGCCAACGTCCTGACTTTC. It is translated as CASSLPRSSGANVLTF.

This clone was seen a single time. CDR3 amino acids: CASSLGLGQTYEQYF. CDR3 nucleotides: TGTGCCAGCAGTTTGGGGTTGGGGCAGACCTACGAGCAGTACTTC. V gene TRBV27 combines with J gene TRBJ2-7; D is possibly TRBD1 (5 bases). The CDR3 is 15 residues long. Germline V gene data show CDR1 as MNHEY and CDR2 as SMNVEV (reference sequence). V dropped 3 bases and J dropped 2 bases, with 14 bases sitting between them.

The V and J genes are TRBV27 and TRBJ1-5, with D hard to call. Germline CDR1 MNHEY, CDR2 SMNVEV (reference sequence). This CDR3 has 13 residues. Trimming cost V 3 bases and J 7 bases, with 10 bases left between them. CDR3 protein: CASSLGGRQPQHF. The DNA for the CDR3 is TGTGCCAGCAGTTTGGGTGGGAGGCAGCCCCAGCATTTT.

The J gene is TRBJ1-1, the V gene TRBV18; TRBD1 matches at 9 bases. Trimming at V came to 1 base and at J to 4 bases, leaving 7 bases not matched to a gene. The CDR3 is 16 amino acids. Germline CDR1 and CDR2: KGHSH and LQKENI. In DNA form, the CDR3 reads TGTGCCAGCTCACCACTACAGGGGGCATATGGCACTGAAGCTTTCTTT. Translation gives CASSPLQGAYGTEAFF.

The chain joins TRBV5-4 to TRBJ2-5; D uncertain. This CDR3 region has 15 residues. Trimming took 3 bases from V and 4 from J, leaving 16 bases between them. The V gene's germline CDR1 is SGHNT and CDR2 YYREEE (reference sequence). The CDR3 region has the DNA TGTGCCAGCAGCTCCCAACTAAGTCGGAGAGAGACCCAGTACTTC. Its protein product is CASSSQLSRRETQYF. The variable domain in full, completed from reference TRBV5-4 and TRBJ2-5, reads ETGVTQSPTHLIKTRGQQVTLRCSSQSGHNTVSWYQQALGQGPQFIFQYYREEENGRGNFPPRFSGLQFPNYSSELNVNALELDDSALYLCASSSQLSRRETQYFGPGTRLLVL.

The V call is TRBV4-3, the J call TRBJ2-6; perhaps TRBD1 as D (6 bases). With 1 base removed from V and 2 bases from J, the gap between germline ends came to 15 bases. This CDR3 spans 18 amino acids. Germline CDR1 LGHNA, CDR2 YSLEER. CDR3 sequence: CASSQVIASGAGANVLTF. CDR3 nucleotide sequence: TGCGCCAGCAGCCAAGTAATCGCCTCAGGGGCTGGGGCCAACGTCCTGACTTTC.

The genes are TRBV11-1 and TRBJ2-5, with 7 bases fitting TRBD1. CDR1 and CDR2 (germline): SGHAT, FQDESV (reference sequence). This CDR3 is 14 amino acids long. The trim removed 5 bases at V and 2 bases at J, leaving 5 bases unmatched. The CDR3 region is CASSPTGKQETQYF. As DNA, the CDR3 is TGTGCCAGCAGCCCGACAGGGAAACAAGAGACCCAGTACTTC.

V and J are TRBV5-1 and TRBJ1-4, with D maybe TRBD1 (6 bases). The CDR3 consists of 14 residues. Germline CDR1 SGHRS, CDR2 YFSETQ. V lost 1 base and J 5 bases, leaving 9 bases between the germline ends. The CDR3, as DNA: TGCGCCAGCAGCTTGAGGGGGAACAATGAAAAACTGTTTTTT. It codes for CASSLRGNNEKLFF.

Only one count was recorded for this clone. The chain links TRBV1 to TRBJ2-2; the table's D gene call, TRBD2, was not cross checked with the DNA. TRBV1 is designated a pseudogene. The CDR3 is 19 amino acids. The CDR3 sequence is CTSSQERTSRPSNTGELFF. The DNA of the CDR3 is TGCACCAGCAGCCAGGAGAGGACTTCCCGTCCCTCGAACACCGGGGAGCTGTTTTTT.

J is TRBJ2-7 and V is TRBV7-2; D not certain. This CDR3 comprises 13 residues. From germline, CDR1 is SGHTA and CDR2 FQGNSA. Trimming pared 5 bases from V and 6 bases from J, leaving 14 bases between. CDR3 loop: CASSPAQSGEQYF. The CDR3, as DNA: TGTGCCAGCAGCCCGGCCCAGTCGGGCGAGCAGTACTTC. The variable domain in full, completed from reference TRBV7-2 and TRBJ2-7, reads GAGVSQSPSNKVTEKGKDVELRCDPISGHTALYWYRQSLGQGLEFLIYFQGNSAPDKSGLPSDRFSAERTGGSVSTLTIQRTQQEDSAVYLCASSPAQSGEQYFGPGTRLTVT.

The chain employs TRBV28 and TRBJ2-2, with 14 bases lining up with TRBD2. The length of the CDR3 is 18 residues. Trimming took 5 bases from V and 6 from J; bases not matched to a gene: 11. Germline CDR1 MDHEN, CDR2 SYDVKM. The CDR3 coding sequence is TGTGCCAGCAGTCAACTACCGGGACTAGCGGGAGCGGCCGGGGAGCTGTTTTTT. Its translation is CASSQLPGLAGAAGELFF.

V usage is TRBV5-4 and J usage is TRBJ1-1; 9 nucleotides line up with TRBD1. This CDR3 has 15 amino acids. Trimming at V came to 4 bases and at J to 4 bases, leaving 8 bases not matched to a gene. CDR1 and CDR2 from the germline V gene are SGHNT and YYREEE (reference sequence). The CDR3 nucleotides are TGTGCCAGCAGCGGGGACAGGGAGACGACCACTGAAGCTTTCTTT. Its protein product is CASSGDRETTTEAFF.

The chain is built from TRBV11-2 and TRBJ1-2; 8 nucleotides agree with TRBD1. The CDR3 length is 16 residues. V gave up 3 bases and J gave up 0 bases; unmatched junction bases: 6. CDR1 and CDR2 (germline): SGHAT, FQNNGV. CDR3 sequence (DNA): TGTGCCAGCAGCTTGAGCCCCAGGGGGCCTAACTATGGCTACACCTTC. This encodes CASSLSPRGPNYGYTF.

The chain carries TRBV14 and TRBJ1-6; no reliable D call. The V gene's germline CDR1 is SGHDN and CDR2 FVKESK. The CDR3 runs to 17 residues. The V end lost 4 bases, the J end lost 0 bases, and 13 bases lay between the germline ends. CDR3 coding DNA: TGTGCCAGCAGCCTGATAGTGCCCCGCTCCTATAATTCACCCCTCCACTTT. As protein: CASSLIVPRSYNSPLHF. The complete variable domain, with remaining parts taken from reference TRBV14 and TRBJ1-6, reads EAGVTQFPSHSVIEKGQTVTLRCDPISGHDNLYWYRRVMGKEIKFLLHFVKESKQDESGMPNNRFLAERTGGTYSTLKVQPAELEDSGVYFCASSLIVPRSYNSPLHFGNGTRLTVT.

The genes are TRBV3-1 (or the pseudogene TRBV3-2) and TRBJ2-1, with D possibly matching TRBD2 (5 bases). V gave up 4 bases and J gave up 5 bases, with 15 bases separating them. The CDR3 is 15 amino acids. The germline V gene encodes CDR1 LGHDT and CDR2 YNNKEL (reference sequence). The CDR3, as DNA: TGTGCCAGCAGCCCCGTAACGGGATGGGACAATGAGCAGTTCTTC. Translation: CASSPVTGWDNEQFF.